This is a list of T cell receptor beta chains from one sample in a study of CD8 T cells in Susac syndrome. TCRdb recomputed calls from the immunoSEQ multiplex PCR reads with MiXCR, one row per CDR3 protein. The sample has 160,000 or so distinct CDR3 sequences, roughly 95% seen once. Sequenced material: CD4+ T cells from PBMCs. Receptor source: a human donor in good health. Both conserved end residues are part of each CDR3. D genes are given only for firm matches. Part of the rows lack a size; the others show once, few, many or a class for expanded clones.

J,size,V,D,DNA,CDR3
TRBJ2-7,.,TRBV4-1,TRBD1,TGCGCCAGCAGCCAAGAATTCAGGGCGACAGGGGCTAATCTCGAGCAGTACTTC,CASSQEFRATGANLEQYF
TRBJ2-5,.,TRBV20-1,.,TGCAGTGCTAGAGATCCCCAGGGCCAAGAGACCCAGTACTTC,CSARDPQGQETQYF
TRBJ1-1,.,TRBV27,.,TGTGCCAGCAGTAGGATAAATTCGAACACTGAAGCTTTCTTT,CASSRINSNTEAFF
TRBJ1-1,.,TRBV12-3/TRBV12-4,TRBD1,TGTGCCAGCAAAAGACAGGGGAAATGGGGTTTTAAGAACACTGAAGCTTTCTTT,CASKRQGKWGFKNTEAFF
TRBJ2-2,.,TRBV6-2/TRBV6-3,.,TGTGCCAGCAGTCATGGACAAAACACCGGGGAGCTGTTTTTT,CASSHGQNTGELFF
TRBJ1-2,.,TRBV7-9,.,TGTGCCAGCGCCAAGAGGGCTCAGGTGCTTAACTATGGCTACACCTTC,CASAKRAQVLNYGYTF
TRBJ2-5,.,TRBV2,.,TGTGCCAGCAGTGAATCTCCCCGCACTAACGCGGGGGAGACCCAGTACTTC,CASSESPRTNAGETQYF
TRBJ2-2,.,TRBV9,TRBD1,TGTGCCAGCAGCGCAAACAGGGGGAACACCGGGGAGCTGTTTTTT,CASSANRGNTGELFF
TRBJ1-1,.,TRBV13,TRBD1,TGTGCCAGCAGTCAGGGGGGCATGAACACTGAAGCTTTCTTT,CASSQGGMNTEAFF
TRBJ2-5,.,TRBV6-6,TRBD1,TGTGCCAGCAGATTCGACAGGGCCGAAGAGACCCAGTACTTC,CASRFDRAEETQYF
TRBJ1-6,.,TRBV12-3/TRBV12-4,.,TGTGCCAGCAGTCGAACAGGGAGCTCCTATAATTCACCCCTCCACTTT,CASSRTGSSYNSPLHF
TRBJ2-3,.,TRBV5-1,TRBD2,TGCGCCAGCAGCTTGGCCCCTAGCGGGGGCACAGATACGCAGTATTTT,CASSLAPSGGTDTQYF
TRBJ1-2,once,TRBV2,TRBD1,TGTGCCAGCATCTGGTCGGGACAGGTCTATGGCTACACCTTC,CASIWSGQVYGYTF
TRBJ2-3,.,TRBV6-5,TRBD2,TGTGCCAGCAGTTACGATCAACTAGCGGGGGGAACAGATACGCAGTATTTT,CASSYDQLAGGTDTQYF
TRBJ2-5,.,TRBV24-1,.,TGTGCCACCAGTGATTCTGGCGCTCAAGAGACCCAGTACTTC,CATSDSGAQETQYF
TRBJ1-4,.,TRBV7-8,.,TGTGCCAGCAGCACCCAAGGAACTGCGGAAAAACTGTTTTTT,CASSTQGTAEKLFF
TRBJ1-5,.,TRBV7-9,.,TGTGCCAGCAGCTTACGAGAGAATCAGCCCCAGCATTTT,CASSLRENQPQHF
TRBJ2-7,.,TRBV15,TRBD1,TGTGCCACCAGCGTGGGGACAGTAATCTACGAGCAGTACTTC,CATSVGTVIYEQYF
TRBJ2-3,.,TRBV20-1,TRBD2,TGCAGTGCGAAGAAAGTTAGCGGGGGGTTCACAGATACGCAGTATTTT,CSAKKVSGGFTDTQYF
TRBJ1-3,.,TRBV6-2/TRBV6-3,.,TGTGCCACCTCAGGGGCCTCTGGAAACACCATATATTTT,CATSGASGNTIYF
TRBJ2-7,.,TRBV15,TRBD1,TGTGCCACCAGCGTTCCCGGGACAGGGACCTACGAGCAGTACTTC,CATSVPGTGTYEQYF
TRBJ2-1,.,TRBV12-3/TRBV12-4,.,TGTGCCAGCAGTACATCGTACAATGAGCAGTTCTTC,CASSTSYNEQFF
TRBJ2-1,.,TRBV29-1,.,TGCAGCGTTGAGTCCCCAGGGGCTACCTACAATGAGCAGTTCTTC,CSVESPGATYNEQFF
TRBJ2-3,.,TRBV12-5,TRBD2,TGTGCTAGTGGTTTCGTCAGCGGGGGGGCTGGGGATACGCAGTATTTT,CASGFVSGGAGDTQYF
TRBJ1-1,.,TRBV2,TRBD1,TGTGCCAGCAGTGTCCGGGACAGTGGGCGCGCTGAAGCTTTCTTT,CASSVRDSGRAEAFF
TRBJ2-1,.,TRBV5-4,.,TGTGCCAGCAGCTTGTCCTCCGGAGACAATGAGCAGTTCTTC,CASSLSSGDNEQFF
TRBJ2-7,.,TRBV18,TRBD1,TGTGCCAGCTCATTCGCCGGGACAGGGGATAACGAGCAGTACTTC,CASSFAGTGDNEQYF
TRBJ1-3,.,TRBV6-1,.,TGTGCCAGCACCGCTGGAAACACCATATATTTT,CASTAGNTIYF
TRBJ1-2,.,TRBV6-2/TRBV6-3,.,TGTGCCAGCAGTTACTCGCCGGAGGAAGGCTATGGCTACACCTTC,CASSYSPEEGYGYTF
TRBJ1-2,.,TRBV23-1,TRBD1,TGCGCCAGCAGTTACCACCCTCGGGACAGAATCTATGGCTACACCTTC,CASSYHPRDRIYGYTF
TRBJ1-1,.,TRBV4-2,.,TGTGCCAGCAGCCGATCAGCCCCGAACACTGAAGCTTTCTTT,CASSRSAPNTEAFF
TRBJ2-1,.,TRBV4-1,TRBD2,TGCGCCAGCAGCCCATCAGGTGCCCCAGCGGGGGGAAACAATGAGCAGTTCTTC,CASSPSGAPAGGNNEQFF
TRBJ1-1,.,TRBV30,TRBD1,TGTGCCTGGAGCATTTCCGGGACAGTTTTTGGTGAAGCTTTCTTT,CAWSISGTVFGEAFF
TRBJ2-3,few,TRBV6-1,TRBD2,TGTGCCAGCACTAAGGGCGGGACTACCAGCACAGATACGCAGTATTTT,CASTKGGTTSTDTQYF
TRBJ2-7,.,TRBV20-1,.,TGCAGTGCTAGACAGAAATCCTACGAGCAGTACTTC,CSARQKSYEQYF
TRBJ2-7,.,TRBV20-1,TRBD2,TGCAGTGCGAGACCCGGACTAGCGGGGGGGTTCTACGAGCAGTACTTC,CSARPGLAGGFYEQYF
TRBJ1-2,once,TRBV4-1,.,TGCGCCAGCAGCCAAGCGGGGGCAGGGCGGAACTATGGCTACACCTTC,CASSQAGAGRNYGYTF